The clone carrying this TCR beta chain was picked up one time. The data originate from a study of blood T cell repertoires in COVID-19. Whole-study context: The United States, Italy and Spain supplied acute and convalescent COVID-19 samples. Sources were T cells, B-cell-depleted T cells, or PBMCs; the material itself was cDNA or gDNA.

In the authors' workflow: Cell counts per sample came from amplifying reference gene primers. Profiled with immunoSEQ multiplex PCR; TCRdb holds only in-frame clones, not every one. The V and J calls and clone size were taken over from that table, and D and trimming were inferred from the DNA. The data hold hundreds of thousands of clones, with around 87% observed a single time. The sequenced sample consisted of peripheral blood. The sequence came from a woman aged 55-69 years with COVID-19, enrolled during active disease.

CDR3 in DNA: TGCAGTGCTAGTTCTTTTTCAGGGGGCAATCAGCCCCAGCATTTT. Its translation: CSASSFSGGNQPQHF. V usage is TRBV20-1 and J usage is TRBJ1-5, with D perhaps TRBD1 (6 bases). This CDR3 comprises 15 residues. Trimming left V 3 bases short and J 2 bases short, with 14 bases between. Germline V lookup: CDR1 DFQATT, CDR2 SNEGSKA (reference sequence).